The 11 T cell receptor beta chains listed next were all sequenced from one sample in a study of CD4+ T cells in melanoma. Assay: immunoSEQ multiplex PCR; the TCRdb copy retains only in-frame clones and omits some. The sample lists about 140,000 clones; around 90% were seen once. These receptors all come from a human donor with melanoma.

The CDR3 loop is CASSAWSLVADTQYF. CDR3 nucleotides: TGTGCCAGTAGCGCTTGGAGCCTAGTGGCAGATACGCAGTATTTT. The V and J genes are TRBV19 and TRBJ2-3; no clear D gene. The CDR3 has 15 residues. CDR1 LNHDA and CDR2 SQIVND come from the germline V gene (reference sequence). V gave up 6 bases and J gave up 4 bases, with 17 bases separating them.

Concerning this clone itself: The same CDR3 arises from other DNA sequences in this sample as well. The V gene is TRBV5-4, the J gene TRBJ1-6, with TRBD1 matching 10 bases. Trimming at V came to 0 bases and at J to 10 bases, leaving 4 bases not matched to a gene. The CDR3 totals 15 residues. Germline CDR1 is SGHNT and CDR2 is YYREEE (reference sequence). This CDR3 is CASSLGQGARSPLHF. CDR3 in DNA: TGTGCCAGCAGCTTGGGACAGGGGGCAAGGTCACCCCTCCACTTT.

V is TRBV5-6 and J is TRBJ2-1; 8 positions match TRBD2. Germline values: CDR1 SGHDT, CDR2 YYEEEE. V shed 4 bases, J shed 0 bases, and the junction held 6 bases outside the gene matches. The CDR3 spans 16 residues. The CDR3 DNA follows: TGTGCCAGCAGCGAGCCCGGGACTAGCTCCTACAATGAGCAGTTCTTC. Protein sequence: CASSEPGTSSYNEQFF.

The rearrangement links TRBV21-1 to TRBJ1-5. TRBV21-1 is a pseudogene locus. This CDR3 has 15 amino acids. In DNA form, the CDR3 reads TGTGCCAGCAGCAAGAGGTCGATAGCTAATCAGCCCCAGCATTTT. Its protein product is CASSKRSIANQPQHF.

The chain's CDR3 is CASSIHIPSGNTIYF. The CDR3, as DNA: TGTGCCAGTAGTATTCACATCCCCTCTGGAAACACCATATATTTT. The V gene is TRBV19, the J gene TRBJ1-3, with D uncertain. The V and J ends lost 3 bases and 0 bases respectively, with 9 bases between them. The CDR3 contains 15 residues. Germline V gives CDR1 LNHDA, CDR2 SQIVND (reference sequence).

The chain joins TRBV7-9 to TRBJ2-2, with TRBD2 identical over 8 bases. Germline lookup yields CDR1 SEHNR and CDR2 FQNEAQ (reference sequence). The junction had 8 bases not matched to a gene; V was cut back by 6 bases and J by 2 bases. This CDR3 is 16 amino acids long. The CDR3 region is CASRETSGSNTGELFF. The DNA for the CDR3 is TGTGCCAGCAGGGAAACTAGCGGAAGTAACACCGGGGAGCTGTTTTTT.

The DNA for the CDR3 is TGTGCCAGCAGCCCCGGACTGAACAATGAGCAGTTCTTC. Translated, it gives CASSPGLNNEQFF. V gene TRBV2 combines with J gene TRBJ2-1, with D possibly being TRBD2 (5 bases). CDR3 size: 13 residues. The germline V gene encodes CDR1 SNHLY and CDR2 FYNNEI. Trimming took 6 bases from V and 5 from J, leaving 11 bases between them. The variable domain in full, completed from reference TRBV2 and TRBJ2-1, reads EPEVTQTPSHQVTQMGQEVILRCVPISNHLYFYWYRQILGQKVEFLVSFYNNEISEKSEIFDDQFSVERPDGSNFTLKIRSTKLEDSAMYFCASSPGLNNEQFFGPGTRLTVL.

The chain links TRBV6-1 to TRBJ1-4, with 10 bases fitting TRBD1. V dropped 1 base and J dropped 7; count of bases not matched to a gene: 3. The CDR3 consists of 15 residues. Germline V gene sequence: CDR1 MNHNS, CDR2 SASEGT. The DNA of the CDR3 is TGTGCCAGCAGTGAAGAGGGGACAGGGGCTGAAAAACTGTTTTTT. Translation: CASSEEGTGAEKLFF.

This clone was detected a few times. The rearrangement uses TRBV2 and TRBJ1-5, with TRBD1 identical over 7 bases. J lost 3 bases, V lost 5 bases, and 1 base had no gene match. This CDR3 region has 13 residues. From germline, CDR1 is SNHLY and CDR2 FYNNEI. Here the CDR3 reads CASSQGVNQPQHF. The CDR3 coding sequence is TGTGCCAGCAGTCAGGGGGTCAATCAGCCCCAGCATTTT.

The chain uses TRBV19 and TRBJ2-2; no clear D. The germline CDR1 and CDR2 sequences are LNHDA and SQIVND (reference sequence). This CDR3 contains 15 residues. V dropped 5 bases and J dropped 7 bases, with 17 bases sitting between them. CDR3 coding DNA: TGTGCCAGTAGTGAACGAATCCCGGTTGGCGGGGAGCTGTTTTTT. Translated, it gives CASSERIPVGGELFF.

The chain joins TRBV10-2 to TRBJ1-5, with 7 bases aligning to TRBD1. Germline loops: CDR1 WSHSY, CDR2 SAAADI. J lost 0 bases, V lost 5 bases, and 4 bases had no gene match. The CDR3 runs 15 residues. The CDR3 sequence is CASSQTGYSNQPQHF. DNA for the CDR3: TGCGCCAGCAGTCAGACAGGGTATAGCAATCAGCCCCAGCATTTT.